Shown below are 8 T cell receptor beta chains from a single sample sequenced in a study of neurological immune-mediated disorders. As for time point: longitudinal time-point 3. TCRdb recomputed calls from the 5' RACE reads with MiXCR, one row per CDR3 protein. The table has approximately 58,000 distinct CDR3 sequences, 8% to 9% seen once. Source material: PBMCs. The origin of the receptors is a woman in her 40s in good health.

This clonotype was observed at least ten times. The chain has TRBV20-1 and TRBJ2-7, with TRBD1 identical over 7 bases. The CDR3 length is 12 residues. The junction had 4 bases not matched to a gene; V was cut back by 5 bases and J by 3 bases. Germline lookup yields CDR1 DFQATT and CDR2 SNEGSKA (reference sequence). Written as DNA, the CDR3 is TGCAGTGCTGAGGGACAGATCTACGAGCAGTACTTC. Its protein product is CSAEGQIYEQYF.

The sample holds many counts of this clonotype. V is TRBV12-5 and J is TRBJ1-1; 7 bases align to TRBD1. This CDR3 has 14 amino acids. CDR1 and CDR2 (germline): LGHNT, FRNRAP. V gave up 2 bases and J gave up 1 base; unmatched junction bases: 1. CDR3 residues: CASGLSGGNTEAFF. CDR3 coding DNA: TGTGCTAGTGGTTTGTCAGGGGGGAACACTGAAGCTTTCTTT.

The sample holds many counts of this clonotype. The chain carries TRBV5-6 and TRBJ1-4, with D perhaps matching TRBD1 (5 bases). Per the germline V gene, CDR1 is SGHDT and CDR2 is YYEEEE. Trimming removed 2 bases at V and 7 bases at J, with 18 bases between. The CDR3 has 16 amino acids. CDR3 sequence reads: CASSFRPGLRSEKLFF. In DNA form, the CDR3 reads TGTGCCAGCAGCTTTCGACCGGGACTCCGAAGTGAAAAACTGTTTTTT.

Many counts were recorded for this clonotype. The CDR3 here is CASSFPYPGQGQYEQYF. DNA for the CDR3: TGTGCCAGCAGTTTTCCTTACCCGGGACAGGGGCAATACGAGCAGTACTTC. The rearrangement joins TRBV6-6 to TRBJ2-7; 10 positions match TRBD1. V was clipped by 4 bases and J by 4 bases; unmatched bases: 13. Germline V gene data show CDR1 as MNHNY and CDR2 as SVGAGI (reference sequence). The CDR3 loop spans 17 amino acids.

This clonotype was counted at least ten times. The chain is built from TRBV7-2 and TRBJ1-2, with 8 bases fitting TRBD1. V was clipped by 2 bases and J by 4 bases; unmatched bases: 6. Germline-derived CDR1 and CDR2 are SGHTA and FQGNSA. The CDR3 has 15 amino acids. The CDR3 loop is CASSLPGQAAYGYTF. The CDR3 DNA follows: TGTGCCAGCAGCTTACCGGGACAGGCAGCCTATGGCTACACCTTC.

A word on this clonotype: This could be a read error, since a much larger clone is one nucleotide away. The chain employs TRBV7-2 and TRBJ2-2, with TRBD1 matching over 7 bases. V was clipped by 7 bases and J by 2 bases; unmatched bases: 13. Per the germline V gene, CDR1 is SGHTA and CDR2 is FQGNSA. The CDR3 extends over 17 amino acids. The CDR3 here is CASTIRPGQFNTGELFF. The CDR3 DNA sequence: TGTGCCAGCACCATAAGACCGGGACAGTTTAACACCGGGGAGCTGTTTTTT.

With regard to this clonotype: The DNA is left out, because the CDR3 cannot be placed on it with certainty; the CDR3 is given as TCRdb lists it. The chain uses TRBV9 and TRBJ2-3; TRBD2 is the table's D call, not checked against the DNA. The CDR3 spans 22 residues, counting both ends. Per germline, CDR1 SGDLS and CDR2 YYNGEE. CDR3 residues: CASSVAGNDEQYFGPGADTQYF.

This chain uses TRBV27 with TRBJ2-5, with TRBD1 matching over 8 bases. This CDR3 is built from 16 residues. Germline CDR1 reads MNHEY; CDR2 reads SMNVEV (reference sequence). V was clipped by 5 bases and J by 5 bases; unmatched bases: 13. This CDR3 is CASSPQPTGARETQYF. The CDR3 nucleotides are TGTGCCAGCAGTCCCCAACCGACAGGGGCGCGTGAGACCCAGTACTTC.